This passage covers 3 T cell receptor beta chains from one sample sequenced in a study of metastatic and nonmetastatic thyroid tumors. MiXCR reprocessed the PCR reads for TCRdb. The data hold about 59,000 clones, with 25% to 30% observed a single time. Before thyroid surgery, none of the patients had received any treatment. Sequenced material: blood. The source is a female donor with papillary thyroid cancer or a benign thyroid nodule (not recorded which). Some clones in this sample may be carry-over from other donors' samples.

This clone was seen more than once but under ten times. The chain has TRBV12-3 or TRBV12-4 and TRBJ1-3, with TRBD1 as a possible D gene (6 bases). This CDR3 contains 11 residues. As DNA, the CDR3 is TGTGCAGCCAGGGGAGGAAACACCATATATTTT. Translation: CAARGGNTIYF.

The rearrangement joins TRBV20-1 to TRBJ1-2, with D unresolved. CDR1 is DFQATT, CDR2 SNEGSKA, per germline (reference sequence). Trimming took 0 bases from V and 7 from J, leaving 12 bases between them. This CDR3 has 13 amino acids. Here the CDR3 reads CSARDRGAGGYTF. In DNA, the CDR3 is TGCAGTGCTAGAGATCGGGGAGCGGGTGGCTACACCTTC.

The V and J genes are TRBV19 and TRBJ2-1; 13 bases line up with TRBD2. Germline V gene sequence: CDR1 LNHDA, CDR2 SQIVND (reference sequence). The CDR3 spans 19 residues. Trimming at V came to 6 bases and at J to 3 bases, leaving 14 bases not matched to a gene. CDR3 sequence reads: CASSPHRLAGGVDYNEQFF. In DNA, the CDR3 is TGTGCCAGTAGCCCCCACAGACTAGCGGGAGGAGTGGACTACAATGAGCAGTTCTTC.